This T cell receptor (beta chain) was profiled in a study of cytomegalovirus exposure and HLA in healthy donors. Study-wide results and caveats: According to an earlier analysis, most TCR beta V segments yielded productive rearrangements about 87% or about 30% of the time. Rarity characterized most TCR sequences, yet some public TCRs appeared in many donors. In a later analysis, parvovirus B19, influenza, CMV and Epstein-Barr virus appeared linked to several top co-occurrence clusters. Among TCR beta chains, those listed as cytomegalovirus-associated numbered over 150.

The PCR made use of 60 Vbeta and 13 Jbeta primers. Repertoires were generated with immunoSEQ multiplex PCR, while TCRdb's copy carries only in-frame clones and drops some. The sample lists 70,000 to 95,000 clones, about four fifths occurring once. Note on this clone: Its antigen is not known.

V shed 5 bases and J shed 2 bases, with 13 bases lying between them. This CDR3 is 14 amino acids long. In germline, CDR1 is MDHEN, CDR2 SYDVKM. The genes are TRBV28 and TRBJ2-7; the D is unclear. The clonotype was recovered from a middle-aged man in good health and CMV-seronegative. Material for sequencing was PBMCs. The CDR3 here is CASSRRGVTYEQYF. The CDR3 nucleotides are TGTGCCAGCAGTCGCCGCGGAGTGACCTACGAGCAGTACTTC.